This T cell receptor (beta chain) was observed in a study of response to subunit inactivated influenza vaccine. Germline V lookup: CDR1 SGHTA, CDR2 FQGNSA. V lost 1 base and J 3 bases, leaving 7 bases between the germline ends. The CDR3 extends over 14 amino acids. Overall study findings and caveats: Few new T cells, the authors suggested, are recruited by each seasonal influenza vaccination.

Note on this clonotype: Its cognate antigen is unknown.

A single record per CDR3 protein comes from TCRdb applying MiXCR to the RT-PCR reads. The sample carries approximately 520,000 distinct CDR3 sequences, 25% recorded once. Sequences were derived from CD4+ T cells sorted from PBMCs, sampled less than 6 days after vaccination. This chain links TRBV7-2 with TRBJ1-5; D uncertain. This receptor was obtained from a man aged 50 or older who received an inactivated influenza vaccine. As DNA, the CDR3 is TGTGCCAGCAGCTTAGGTGGGAACAATCAGCCCCAGCATTTT. It yields the protein CASSLGGNNQPQHF.